A selection of T cell receptor beta chains follows, all from one sample in a study of blood T cell repertoires in COVID-19. Profiled with immunoSEQ multiplex PCR; TCRdb holds only in-frame clones, not every one. The data show 25,000 to 35,000 clones, approximately 84% seen once. Material: peripheral blood. The receptor source for this set is a woman of 80 years or more with acute or convalescent COVID-19. Each CDR3 is given with its conserved first and last residue. D genes are given only for firm matches. Size is omitted from some rows. Given values are once, few, many or a class for expanded clones.

. . TRBJ1-2 TRBV5-6 TGTGCCAGCAGCTTGGAAGGCCTAGCTAACTATGGCTACACCTTC CASSLEGLANYGYTF
. few TRBJ2-2 TRBV7-9 TGTGCCAGCAGCTTTAATACCGGGGAGCTGTTTTTT CASSFNTGELFF
. once TRBJ2-1 TRBV6-5 TGTGCCAGCCGGGACCAGGGGTACAATGAGCAGTTCTTC CASRDQGYNEQFF
. . TRBJ1-6 TRBV5-6 TGTGCCAGCAGCTTGCCAGATAATTCACCCCTCCACTTT CASSLPDNSPLHF
. . TRBJ2-5 TRBV29-1 TGCAGCGTTGTCTTTCGGGAGACCCAGTACTTC CSVVFRETQYF
. . TRBJ2-3 TRBV24-1 TGTGCCACCAGTGATTCAAGAGGACTCCCGAATACGCAGTATTTT CATSDSRGLPNTQYF
TRBD2 . TRBJ2-3 TRBV5-4 TGTGCCAGCAGCATTCTAGCGGGGGGCCCCCCCCGCACAGATACGCAGTATTTT CASSILAGGPPRTDTQYF
TRBD2 many TRBJ2-1 TRBV29-1 TGCAGCGCCGAGCGGGATAGCTCCTACAATGAGCAGTTCTTC CSAERDSSYNEQFF
TRBD1 . TRBJ2-7 TRBV18 TGTGCCAGCTCACCAAGACAGGGGGCCTCCTACGAGCAGTACTTC CASSPRQGASYEQYF
TRBD2 . TRBJ2-7 TRBV5-1 TGCGCCAGCAGCTTGTCTCTAGCGGGAGAGGTTGGCGAGCAGTACTTC CASSLSLAGEVGEQYF
. . TRBJ1-6 TRBV19 TGTGCCAGTAGTACCCCTAGAGACGGGAGCTCCTATAATTCACCCCTCCACTTT CASSTPRDGSSYNSPLHF
TRBD1 . TRBJ2-5 TRBV30 TGTGCCTGGAGTCGGGCAGGGGGCCGTGAGACCCAGTACTTC CAWSRAGGRETQYF
. . TRBJ1-2 TRBV29-1 TGCAGCGTTGCCACCACGTCCCCACAGGGCCGCTACACCTTC CSVATTSPQGRYTF
. . TRBJ2-1 TRBV7-9 TGTGCCAGCAGCCCTAAGGTGAGGGTTGGCAATGAGCAGTTCTTC CASSPKVRVGNEQFF
. . TRBJ1-2 TRBV18 TGTGCCAGCTCACCAGGTCAGGGCAGCTATGGCTACACCTTC CASSPGQGSYGYTF
TRBD1 . TRBJ1-4 TRBV7-7 TGTGCTAGCAGCCCTCGGACAGGGGGTTCGACTAATGAAAAACTGTTTTTT CASSPRTGGSTNEKLFF
TRBD1 . TRBJ2-7 TRBV10-3 TGTGCCATCAGGCCTGGGGACAGAGACGAGCAGTACTTC CAIRPGDRDEQYF
TRBD1 . TRBJ1-1 TRBV5-1 TGCGCCAGCAGCCTGGACAGGGGAAAGGCTGAAGCTTTCTTT CASSLDRGKAEAFF
TRBD1 . TRBJ1-5 TRBV30 TGTGCCTGGAGTGCGGGGCTAACAGGGGGAAGTCAGCCCCAGCATTTT CAWSAGLTGGSQPQHF
. . TRBJ2-5 TRBV5-6 TGTGCCAGCAGCTTTGGGCGGGCCCAATACCAAGAGACCCAGTACTTC CASSFGRAQYQETQYF
. once TRBJ2-7 TRBV5-1 TGCGCCAGCTACGGGGGGCATTCCTACGAGCAGTACTTC CASYGGHSYEQYF
TRBD1 few TRBJ1-2 TRBV19 TGTGCCAGTAGTAGGGACAGGGTTGGCTACACCTTC CASSRDRVGYTF